This T cell receptor beta chain was profiled in a study of control samples from healthy donors and cancer patients. TCRdb's copy holds only in-frame clones and misses some; the assay was immunoSEQ multiplex PCR. This table has 40,000 to 60,000 clones, more than 70% appearing once. Trimming shortened V by 4 bases and J by 1 base, and 12 bases separated the two germline ends. Germline V gene sequence: CDR1 LGHNA, CDR2 YNFKEQ. This CDR3 has 15 residues. Sequenced input: PBMCs. The clonotype originates from a man aged 50 or older with head and neck cancer. This chain connects TRBV4-2 to TRBJ2-3; D tentatively fits TRBD1 or TRBD2 (5 bases each). The CDR3 DNA sequence: TGTGCCAGCAGCCGAACCGGGACGGGCACAGATACGCAGTATTTT. Its translation: CASSRTGTGTDTQYF.